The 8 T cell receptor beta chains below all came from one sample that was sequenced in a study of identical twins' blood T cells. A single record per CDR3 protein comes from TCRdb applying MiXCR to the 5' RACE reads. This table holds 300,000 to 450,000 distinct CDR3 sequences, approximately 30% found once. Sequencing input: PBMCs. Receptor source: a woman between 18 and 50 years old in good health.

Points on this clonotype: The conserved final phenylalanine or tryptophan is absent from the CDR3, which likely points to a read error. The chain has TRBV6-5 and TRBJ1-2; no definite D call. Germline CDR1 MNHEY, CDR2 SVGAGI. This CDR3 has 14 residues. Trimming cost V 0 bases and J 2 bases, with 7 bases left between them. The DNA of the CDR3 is TGTGCCAGCAGTTACTCCGGTGGGAACTATGGCTACACCTCC. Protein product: CASSYSGGNYGYTS.

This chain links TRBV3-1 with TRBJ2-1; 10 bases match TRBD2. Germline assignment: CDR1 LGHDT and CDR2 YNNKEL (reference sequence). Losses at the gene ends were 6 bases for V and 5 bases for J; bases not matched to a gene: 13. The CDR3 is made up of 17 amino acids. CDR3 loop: CASSLFPGLAPNNEQFF. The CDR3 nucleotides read TGTGCCAGCAGTCTTTTTCCGGGACTAGCGCCCAACAATGAGCAGTTCTTC.

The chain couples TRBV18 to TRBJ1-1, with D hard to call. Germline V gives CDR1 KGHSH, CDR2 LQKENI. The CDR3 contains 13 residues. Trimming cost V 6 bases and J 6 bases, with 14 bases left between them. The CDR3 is CASSGRIFAEAFF. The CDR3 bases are TGTGCCAGCTCGGGTAGGATTTTCGCTGAAGCTTTCTTT.

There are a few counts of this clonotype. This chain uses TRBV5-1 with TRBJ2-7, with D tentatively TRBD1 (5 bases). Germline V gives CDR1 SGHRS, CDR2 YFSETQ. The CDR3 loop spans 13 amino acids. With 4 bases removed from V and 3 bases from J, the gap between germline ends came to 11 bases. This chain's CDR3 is CASSPQGIYEQYF. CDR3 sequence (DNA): TGCGCCAGCAGCCCGCAGGGTATCTACGAGCAGTACTTC.

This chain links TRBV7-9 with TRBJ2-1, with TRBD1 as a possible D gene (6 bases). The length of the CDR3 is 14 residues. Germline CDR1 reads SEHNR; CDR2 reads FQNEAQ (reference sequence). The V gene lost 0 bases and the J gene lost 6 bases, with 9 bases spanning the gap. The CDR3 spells CASSLAHRANEQFF. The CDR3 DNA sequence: TGTGCCAGCAGCTTAGCTCACAGGGCCAATGAGCAGTTCTTC.

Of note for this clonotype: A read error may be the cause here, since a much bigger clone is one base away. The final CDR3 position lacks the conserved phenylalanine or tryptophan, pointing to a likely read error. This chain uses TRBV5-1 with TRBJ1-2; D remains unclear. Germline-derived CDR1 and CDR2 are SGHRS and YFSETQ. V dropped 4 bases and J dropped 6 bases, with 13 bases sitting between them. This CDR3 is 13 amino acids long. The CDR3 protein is CASSAGSNHGYTL. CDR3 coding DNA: TGCGCCAGCAGCGCCGGATCAAACCATGGCTACACCCTC.

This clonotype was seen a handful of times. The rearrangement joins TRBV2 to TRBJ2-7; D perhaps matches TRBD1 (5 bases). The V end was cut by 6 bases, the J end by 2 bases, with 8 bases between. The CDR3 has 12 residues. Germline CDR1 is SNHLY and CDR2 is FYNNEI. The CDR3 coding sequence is TGTGCCAGCAGGGCAGGGACCTACGAGCAGTACTTC. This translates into CASRAGTYEQYF. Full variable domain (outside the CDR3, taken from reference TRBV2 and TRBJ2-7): EPEVTQTPSHQVTQMGQEVILRCVPISNHLYFYWYRQILGQKVEFLVSFYNNEISEKSEIFDDQFSVERPDGSNFTLKIRSTKLEDSAMYFCASRAGTYEQYFGPGTRLTVT.

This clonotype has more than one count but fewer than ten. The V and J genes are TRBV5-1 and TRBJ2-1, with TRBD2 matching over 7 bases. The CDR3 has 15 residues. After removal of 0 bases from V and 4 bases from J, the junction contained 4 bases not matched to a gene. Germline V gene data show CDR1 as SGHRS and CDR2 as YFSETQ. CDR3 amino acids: CASSLGPAGYNEQFF. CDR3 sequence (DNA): TGCGCCAGCAGCTTGGGCCCAGCGGGGTACAATGAGCAGTTCTTC.